This record concerns one TCR beta chain sequence. Its antigen is not yet known. Base qualities are not provided; no much larger clone lies one nucleotide away. This sample was taken from a study of blood T cell repertoires in COVID-19 (dated by TCRdb to between 2020 and 2021). In terms of the full investigation: Samples from collaborators originated in the United States, Italy and Spain and spanned both the acute and convalescent phases of COVID-19. The prospective study material was composed of cDNA or gDNA derived from T cells, B-cell-depleted T cells, or PBMCs. Deeply sampled blood TCRbeta repertoires from subjects exposed to, actively infected with, or recovered from COVID-19 were included in the dataset. The repertoires were made available in a free public database intended to serve as a resource for research on the immune response to SARS-CoV-2. Samples came from the ongoing ImmuneRACE study (first 160 participants) plus 1,254 subjects from 6 global collaborators. Nearly every sample came with metadata listing a de-identified subject ID, COVID-19 status, age in years and sex. HLA class I and class II types, where available, came from metadata supplied by the sample provider rather than from assay-based typing. Broader findings and caveats from the paper: Clinical and demographic metadata were provided uncurated, with the amount varying by source and participant.

Each collaborating institution followed its own protocols to collect whole blood in K2EDTA tubes. For TCRbeta analysis, collaborators shipped samples in one of three forms: frozen whole blood, isolated PBMCs, or DNA extracted from either of those sample types. The trim is 0 bases for V and 4 bases for J, with a gap of 15 bases between the germline ends. The germline V gene (reference sequence) supplies CDR1 GTSNPN and CDR2 SVGIG. Including the terminal cysteine and phenylalanine, the CDR3 comprises 16 residues. Only CDR3 DNA remains: 48 bases, in frame from the first base. TCRbeta CDR3 regions were amplified from genomic DNA by means of the immunoSEQ Assay, a bias-controlled multiplex PCR. The published analysis was carried out like this. The number of nucleated cells in each sample was estimated from the amplification of reference gene primers within the assay. To quantify the absolute abundance of each unique TCRbeta CDR3 rearrangement, sequence reads were collapsed and filtered. For each sample, productive Simpson clonality was calculated by taking the square root of Simpson's diversity index across productive rearrangements. Not all clones reach the TCRdb copy of this immuneACCESS table, which keeps in-frame sequences only. Checked studies attribute under half of the gap to unresolved V genes and leave the rest unexplained. That table furnishes V, J and clone size, whereas the DNA furnished D and trimming. Counted in this sample were some 150,000 clones; approximately 86% of them appeared once. The biggest ten clones account for roughly 3% of the sample.

This sequence uses TRBV30 and TRBJ1-4; a confident D gene designation cannot be given. This TCR came from a woman in her forties with active or convalescent COVID-19. Sequencing input: peripheral blood. Here is the DNA: TGTGCCTGGAGTGTAAGCGGTAGGAGGAATAATGAAAAACTGTTTTTT. This sequence encodes CAWSVSGRRNNEKLFF.